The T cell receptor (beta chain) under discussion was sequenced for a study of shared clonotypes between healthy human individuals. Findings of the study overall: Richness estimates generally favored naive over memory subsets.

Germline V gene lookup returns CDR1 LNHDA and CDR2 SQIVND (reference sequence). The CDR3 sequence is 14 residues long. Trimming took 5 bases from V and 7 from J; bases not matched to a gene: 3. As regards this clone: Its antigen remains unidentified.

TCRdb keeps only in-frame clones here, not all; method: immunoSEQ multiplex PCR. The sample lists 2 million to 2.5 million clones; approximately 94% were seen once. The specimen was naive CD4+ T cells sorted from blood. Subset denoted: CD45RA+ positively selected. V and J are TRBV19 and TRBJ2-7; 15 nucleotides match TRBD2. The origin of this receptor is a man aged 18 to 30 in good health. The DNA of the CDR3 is TGTGCCAGTAGTGAGGGACTAGCGGGGGGTGAGCAGTACTTC. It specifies CASSEGLAGGEQYF. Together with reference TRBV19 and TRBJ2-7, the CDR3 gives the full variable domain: DGGITQSPKYLFRKEGQNVTLSCEQNLNHDAMYWYRQDPGQGLRLIYYSQIVNDFQKGDIAEGYSVSREKKESFPLTVTSAQKNPTAFYLCASSEGLAGGEQYFGPGTRLTVT.